This T cell receptor beta chain was observed in a study of blood T cell repertoires in COVID-19. Study details: Acute-phase and convalescent COVID-19 samples originated in the United States, Italy and Spain.

V shed 5 bases and J 3 bases; nucleotides not matched to a gene: 2. The CDR3 extends over 14 amino acids. CDR1 is MRHNA and CDR2 is SNTAGT in the germline V gene. This clone was counted once. Participants' own reports of clinical history determined their cohort assignment. Produced via immunoSEQ multiplex PCR; TCRdb's table is partial and in-frame only. The sample contains approximately 180,000 clones, around 84% of which appear only once. The V and J genes are TRBV6-4 and TRBJ2-3, with TRBD1 matching 10 bases. This TCR derives from a man between 50 and 59 years old who had recovered from COVID-19. Sample: PBMCs or T cells enriched from blood (not recorded which). The CDR3: CASSLGQGTDTQYF. CDR3 DNA: TGTGCCAGCAGTCTGGGACAGGGGACAGATACGCAGTATTTT.